This section outlines one TCR beta chain sequence together with its context. The antigen is not known. These data belong to a study of response to subunit inactivated influenza vaccine. Study conclusions and caveats: There was a suggestion from the authors that each seasonal influenza vaccination recruits few new T cells.

The CDR3 is made up of 16 amino acids. Germline trimming cut 0 bases from V and 6 bases from J; bases unmatched to any gene: 6. CDR1 SGHTA and CDR2 FQGNSA come from the germline V gene. MiXCR, applied by TCRdb to the RT-PCR reads, yields one record per CDR3 protein. Among just over 300,000 distinct CDR3 sequences listed, around 22% were seen once. The chain links TRBV7-2 to TRBJ2-7; 12 positions match TRBD2. This clonotype was sampled from a man in his fifties or sixties who received an inactivated influenza vaccine. Sequenced here: PBMCs from blood, sampled 21 months after vaccination. The CDR3: CASSLAASGRALEQYF. CDR3 coding DNA: TGTGCCAGCAGCTTAGCGGCTAGCGGGAGGGCCCTCGAGCAGTACTTC. Full variable domain (rest looked up from reference TRBV7-2 and TRBJ2-7): GAGVSQSPSNKVTEKGKDVELRCDPISGHTALYWYRQSLGQGLEFLIYFQGNSAPDKSGLPSDRFSAERTGGSVSTLTIQRTQQEDSAVYLCASSLAASGRALEQYFGPGTRLTVT.